The clone carrying this T cell receptor beta chain occurred many times. This specimen belongs to a study of early T cells in non-severe SARS-CoV-2 infection. Unique molecular identifiers were attached to individual cDNA molecules. TCRdb re-called the 5' RACE reads with MiXCR, one entry per CDR3 protein. Here the sample spans 35,000 to 40,000 distinct CDR3 sequences, around 6.1% being singletons. Unmatched junction bases numbered 7, after V lost 3 bases and J lost 1 base. Looked up from germline, CDR1 is KGHDR and CDR2 is SFDVKD. This CDR3 has 18 amino acids. This TCR derives from an adult who was a healthcare worker with PCR-confirmed SARS-CoV-2 infection or an uninfected control (not recorded which). The chain combines TRBV24-1 with TRBJ2-3, with 12 bases aligning to TRBD1. Sequencing was done on a sample of whole blood. As DNA, the CDR3 is TGTGCCACCAGTGATAGGCCGGGACAGGGGGCTGGCACAGATACGCAGTATTTT. It encodes CATSDRPGQGAGTDTQYF.